This TCR beta chain came from a study of blood T cell repertoires in COVID-19. Overall study: Acute and convalescent COVID-19 specimens originated in the United States, Italy and Spain. Sources were T cells, B-cell-depleted T cells, or PBMCs; the material itself was cDNA or gDNA.

Germline V gene data show CDR1 as LNHDA and CDR2 as SQIVND (reference sequence). This CDR3 is 14 amino acids long. Trimming stripped 3 bases from V and 4 bases from J, with 10 bases between. Data came from immunoSEQ multiplex PCR; TCRdb stores just in-frame clones and leaves some out. The repertoire includes 150,000 to 200,000 clones, 80% to 95% of them detected once, and approximately 0.5% sits in the top ten. The sequencing input was peripheral blood. V gene TRBV19 combines with J gene TRBJ1-3, with D tentatively TRBD1 (6 bases). The receptor comes from a man between 50 and 59 years old with acute or convalescent COVID-19. The CDR3 is CASSIQGNGNTIYF. CDR3 bases: TGTGCCAGTAGTATCCAGGGGAACGGAAACACCATATATTTT.